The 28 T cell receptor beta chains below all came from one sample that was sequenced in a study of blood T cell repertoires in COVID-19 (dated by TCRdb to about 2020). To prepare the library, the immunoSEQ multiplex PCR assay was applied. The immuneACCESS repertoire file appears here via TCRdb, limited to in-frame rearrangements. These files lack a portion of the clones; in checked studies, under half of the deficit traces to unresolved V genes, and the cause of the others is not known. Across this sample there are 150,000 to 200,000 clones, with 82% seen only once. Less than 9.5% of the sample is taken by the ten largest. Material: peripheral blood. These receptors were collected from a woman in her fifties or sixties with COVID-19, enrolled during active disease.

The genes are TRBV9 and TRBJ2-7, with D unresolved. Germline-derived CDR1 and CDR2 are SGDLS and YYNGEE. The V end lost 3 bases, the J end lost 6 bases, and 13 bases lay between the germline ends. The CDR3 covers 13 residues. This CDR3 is CASSAHTAGEQYF. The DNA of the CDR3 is TGTGCCAGCAGCGCCCACACAGCAGGCGAGCAGTACTTC.

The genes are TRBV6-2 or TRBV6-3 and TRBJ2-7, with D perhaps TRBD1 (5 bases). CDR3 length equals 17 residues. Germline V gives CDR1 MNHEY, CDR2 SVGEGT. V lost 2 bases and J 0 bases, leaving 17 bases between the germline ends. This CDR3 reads CASSYTFQGDLSYEQYF. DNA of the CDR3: TGTGCCAGCAGTTACACCTTCCAGGGTGACCTCTCCTACGAGCAGTACTTC.

The CDR3, as DNA: TGTGCCAGCGGGTGGACTAGCGCGTTCTCCTACGAGCAGTACTTC. Encoded protein: CASGWTSAFSYEQYF. The rearrangement links TRBV27 to TRBJ2-7; 9 bases fit TRBD2. V lost 8 bases, J lost 0 bases, and 8 bases stayed unmatched. Germline V gene lookup returns CDR1 MNHEY and CDR2 SMNVEV (reference sequence). CDR3 length equals 15 residues.

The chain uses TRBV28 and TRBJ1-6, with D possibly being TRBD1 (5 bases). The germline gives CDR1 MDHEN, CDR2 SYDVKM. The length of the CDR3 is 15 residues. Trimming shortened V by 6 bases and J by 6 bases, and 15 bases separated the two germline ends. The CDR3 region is CASSRSLGGNSPLHF. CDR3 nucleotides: TGTGCCAGCAGCCGGAGTCTCGGGGGTAATTCACCCCTCCACTTT.

The CDR3 sequence: CASRLKEGRTF. The CDR3 DNA is TGTGCCAGCAGGCTTAAGGAGGGTCGCACCTTC. The chain combines TRBV2 with TRBJ1-2; D remains unclear. Germline V CDR1 and CDR2: SNHLY, FYNNEI. The CDR3 consists of 11 residues. V was shortened by 6 bases and J by 13 bases, with 15 bases between the two germline ends.

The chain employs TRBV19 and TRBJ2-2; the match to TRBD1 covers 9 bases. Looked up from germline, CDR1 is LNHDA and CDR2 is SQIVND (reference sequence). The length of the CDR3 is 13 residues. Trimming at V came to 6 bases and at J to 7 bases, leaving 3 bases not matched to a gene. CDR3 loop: CASSTGGHGELFF. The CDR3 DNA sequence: TGTGCCAGTAGCACAGGGGGCCACGGGGAGCTGTTTTTT.

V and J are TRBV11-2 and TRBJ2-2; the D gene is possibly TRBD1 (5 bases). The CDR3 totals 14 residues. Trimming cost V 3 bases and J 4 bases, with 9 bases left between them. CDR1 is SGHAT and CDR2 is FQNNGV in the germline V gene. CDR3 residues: CASSFGQGTGELFF. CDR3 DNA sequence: TGTGCCAGCAGCTTCGGGCAGGGCACCGGGGAGCTGTTTTTT.

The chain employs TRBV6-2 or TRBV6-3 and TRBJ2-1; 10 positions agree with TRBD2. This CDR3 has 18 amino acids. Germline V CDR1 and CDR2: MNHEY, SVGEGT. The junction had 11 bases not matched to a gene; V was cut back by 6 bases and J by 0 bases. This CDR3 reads CASSPGLAEGFSYNEQFF. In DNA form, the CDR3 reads TGTGCCAGCAGCCCCGGACTAGCGGAGGGGTTCTCCTACAATGAGCAGTTCTTC.

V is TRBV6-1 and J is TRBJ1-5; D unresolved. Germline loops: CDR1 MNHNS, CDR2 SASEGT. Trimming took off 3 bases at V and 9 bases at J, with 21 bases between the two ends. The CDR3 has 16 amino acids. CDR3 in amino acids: CASSDSMAGGLAPQHF. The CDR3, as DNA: TGTGCCAGCAGTGATTCGATGGCAGGCGGACTCGCGCCCCAGCATTTT.

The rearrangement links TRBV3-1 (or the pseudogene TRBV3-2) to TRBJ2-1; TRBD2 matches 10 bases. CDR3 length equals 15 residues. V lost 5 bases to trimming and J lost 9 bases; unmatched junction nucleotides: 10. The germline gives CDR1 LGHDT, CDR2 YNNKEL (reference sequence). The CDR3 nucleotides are TGTGCCAGCAGCTCGGTTAGCGGGGGGTTGAGTGAGCAGTTCTTC. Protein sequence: CASSSVSGGLSEQFF.

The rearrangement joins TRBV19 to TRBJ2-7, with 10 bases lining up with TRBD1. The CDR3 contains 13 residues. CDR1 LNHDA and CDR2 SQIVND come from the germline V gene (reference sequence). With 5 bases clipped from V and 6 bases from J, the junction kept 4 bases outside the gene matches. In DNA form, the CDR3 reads TGTGCCAGTAGTGCGGGACAGGGGCTCGAGCAGTACTTC. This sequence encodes CASSAGQGLEQYF. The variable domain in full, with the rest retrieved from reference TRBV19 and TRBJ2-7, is DGGITQSPKYLFRKEGQNVTLSCEQNLNHDAMYWYRQDPGQGLRLIYYSQIVNDFQKGDIAEGYSVSREKKESFPLTVTSAQKNPTAFYLCASSAGQGLEQYFGPGTRLTVT.

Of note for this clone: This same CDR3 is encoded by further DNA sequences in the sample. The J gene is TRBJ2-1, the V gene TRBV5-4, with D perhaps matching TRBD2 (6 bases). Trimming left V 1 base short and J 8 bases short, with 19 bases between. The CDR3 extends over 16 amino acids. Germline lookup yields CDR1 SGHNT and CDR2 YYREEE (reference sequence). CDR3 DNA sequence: TGTGCCAGCAGCTTGCAACTCGGCGGGGACCGAGATGAGCAGTTCTTC. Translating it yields CASSLQLGGDRDEQFF.

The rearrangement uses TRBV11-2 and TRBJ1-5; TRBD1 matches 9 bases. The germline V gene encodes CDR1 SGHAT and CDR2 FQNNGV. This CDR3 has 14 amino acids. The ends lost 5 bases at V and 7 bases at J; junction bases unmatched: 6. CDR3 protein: CASSTGQGRQPQHF. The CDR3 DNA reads TGTGCCAGCAGCACTGGACAGGGGAGGCAGCCCCAGCATTTT.

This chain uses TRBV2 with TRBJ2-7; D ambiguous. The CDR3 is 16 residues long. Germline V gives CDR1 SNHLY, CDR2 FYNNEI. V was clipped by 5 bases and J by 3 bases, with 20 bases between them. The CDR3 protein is CASSQFVQLGRYEQYV. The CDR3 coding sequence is TGTGCCAGCAGTCAATTTGTCCAGCTTGGGCGCTACGAGCAGTACGTC.

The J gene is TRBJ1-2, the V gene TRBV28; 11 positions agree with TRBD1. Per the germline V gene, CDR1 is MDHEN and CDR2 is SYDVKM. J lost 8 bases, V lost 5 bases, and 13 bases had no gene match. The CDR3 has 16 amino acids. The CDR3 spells CASSPRTGGGPRGYTF. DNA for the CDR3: TGTGCCAGCAGTCCCCGGACAGGGGGCGGCCCGAGGGGCTACACCTTC.

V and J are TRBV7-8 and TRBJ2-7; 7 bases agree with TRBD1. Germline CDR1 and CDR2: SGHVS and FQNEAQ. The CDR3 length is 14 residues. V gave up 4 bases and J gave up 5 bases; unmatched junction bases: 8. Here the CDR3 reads CASSSDRPVDEQYF. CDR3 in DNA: TGTGCCAGCAGCTCGGACAGGCCAGTGGACGAGCAGTACTTC.

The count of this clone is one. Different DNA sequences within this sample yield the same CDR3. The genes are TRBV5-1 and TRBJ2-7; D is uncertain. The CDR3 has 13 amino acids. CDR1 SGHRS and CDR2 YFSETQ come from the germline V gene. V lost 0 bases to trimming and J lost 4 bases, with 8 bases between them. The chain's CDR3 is CASSLGGPYEQYF. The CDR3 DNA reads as TGCGCCAGCAGCTTGGGCGGTCCATACGAGCAGTACTTC.

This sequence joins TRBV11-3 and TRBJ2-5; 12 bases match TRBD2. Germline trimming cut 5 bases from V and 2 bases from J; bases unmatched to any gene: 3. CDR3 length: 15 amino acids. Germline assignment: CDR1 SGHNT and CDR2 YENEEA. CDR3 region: CASSLAGGPQETQYF. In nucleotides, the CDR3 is TGTGCCAGCAGCCTAGCGGGGGGGCCTCAAGAGACCCAGTACTTC.

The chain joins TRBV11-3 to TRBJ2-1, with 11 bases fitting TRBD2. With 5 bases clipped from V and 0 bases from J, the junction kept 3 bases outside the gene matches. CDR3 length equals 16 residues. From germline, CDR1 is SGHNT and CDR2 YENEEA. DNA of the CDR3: TGTGCCAGCAGCCCAACTAGCGGGAGCTCCTACAATGAGCAGTTCTTC. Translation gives CASSPTSGSSYNEQFF. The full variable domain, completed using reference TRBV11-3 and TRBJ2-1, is EAGVVQSPRYKIIEKKQPVAFWCNPISGHNTLYWYLQNLGQGPELLIRYENEEAVDDSQLPKDRFSAERLKGVDSTLKIQPAELGDSAVYLCASSPTSGSSYNEQFFGPGTRLTVL.

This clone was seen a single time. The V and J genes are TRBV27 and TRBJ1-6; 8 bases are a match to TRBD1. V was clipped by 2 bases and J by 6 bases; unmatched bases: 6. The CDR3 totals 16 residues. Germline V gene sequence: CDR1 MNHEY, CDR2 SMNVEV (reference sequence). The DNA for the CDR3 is TGTGCCAGCAGTTTAATGACAGGGGCACGTAATTCACCCCTCCACTTT. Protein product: CASSLMTGARNSPLHF.

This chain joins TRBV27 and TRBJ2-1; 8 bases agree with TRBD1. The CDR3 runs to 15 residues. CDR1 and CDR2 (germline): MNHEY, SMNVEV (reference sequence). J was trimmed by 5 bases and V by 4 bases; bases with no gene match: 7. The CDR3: CASSYERQGHNEQFF. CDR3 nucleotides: TGTGCCAGCAGTTACGAAAGACAGGGGCACAATGAGCAGTTCTTC.

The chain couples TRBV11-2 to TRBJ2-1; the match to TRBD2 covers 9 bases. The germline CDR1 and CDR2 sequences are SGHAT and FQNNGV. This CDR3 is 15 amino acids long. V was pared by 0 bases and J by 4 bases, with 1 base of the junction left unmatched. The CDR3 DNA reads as TGTGCCAGCAGCTTAGATGCGGGAGGGTACAATGAGCAGTTCTTC. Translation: CASSLDAGGYNEQFF.

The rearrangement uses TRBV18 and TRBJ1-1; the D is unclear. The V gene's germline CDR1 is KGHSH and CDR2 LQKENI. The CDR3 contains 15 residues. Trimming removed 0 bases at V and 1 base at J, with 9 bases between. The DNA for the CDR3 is TGTGCCAGCTCACCACCCAACAGCCAGAACACTGAAGCTTTCTTT. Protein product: CASSPPNSQNTEAFF.

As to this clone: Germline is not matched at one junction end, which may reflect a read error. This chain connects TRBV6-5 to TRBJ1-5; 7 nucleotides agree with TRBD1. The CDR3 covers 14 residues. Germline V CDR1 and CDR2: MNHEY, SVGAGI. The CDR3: CANSYRGGFQPQHF. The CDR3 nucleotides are TGTGCCAACAGTTACAGGGGTGGATTTCAGCCCCAGCATTTT.

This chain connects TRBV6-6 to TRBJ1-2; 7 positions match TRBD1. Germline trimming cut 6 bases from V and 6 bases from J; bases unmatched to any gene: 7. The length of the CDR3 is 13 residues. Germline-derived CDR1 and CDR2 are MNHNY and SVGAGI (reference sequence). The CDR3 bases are TGTGCCAGCAGCCCGGGACAGTTTAATGGCTACACCTTC. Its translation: CASSPGQFNGYTF.

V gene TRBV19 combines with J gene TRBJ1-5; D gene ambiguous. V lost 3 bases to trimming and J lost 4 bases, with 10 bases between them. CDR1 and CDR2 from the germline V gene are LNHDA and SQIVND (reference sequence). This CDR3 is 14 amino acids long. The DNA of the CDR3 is TGTGCCAGTAGTATGACCGGAGGGAATCAGCCCCAGCATTTT. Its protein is CASSMTGGNQPQHF.

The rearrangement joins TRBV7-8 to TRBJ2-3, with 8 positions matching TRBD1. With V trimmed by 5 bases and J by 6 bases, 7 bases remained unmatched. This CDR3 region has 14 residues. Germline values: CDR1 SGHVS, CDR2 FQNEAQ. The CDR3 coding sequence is TGTGCCAGCAGCCTCGGGACAGGCGGTGATACGCAGTATTTT. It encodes CASSLGTGGDTQYF.

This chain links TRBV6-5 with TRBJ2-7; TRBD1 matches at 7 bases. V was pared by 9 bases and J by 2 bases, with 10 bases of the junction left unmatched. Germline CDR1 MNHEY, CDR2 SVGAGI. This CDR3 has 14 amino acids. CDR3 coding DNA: TGTGCCAGGATGGACAGGTCCCCTACCTACGAGCAGTACTTC. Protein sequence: CARMDRSPTYEQYF.